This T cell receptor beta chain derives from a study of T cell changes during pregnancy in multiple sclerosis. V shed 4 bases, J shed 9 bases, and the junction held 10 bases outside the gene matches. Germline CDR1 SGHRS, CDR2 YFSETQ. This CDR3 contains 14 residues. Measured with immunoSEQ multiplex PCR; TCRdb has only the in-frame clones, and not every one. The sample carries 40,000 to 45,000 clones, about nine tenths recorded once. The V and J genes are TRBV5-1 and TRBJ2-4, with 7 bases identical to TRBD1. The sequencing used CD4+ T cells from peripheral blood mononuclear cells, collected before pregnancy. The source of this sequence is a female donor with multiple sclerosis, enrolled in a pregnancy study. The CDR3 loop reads CASSGTDGGTIQYF. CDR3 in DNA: TGCGCCAGCAGCGGGACAGATGGGGGAACCATTCAGTACTTC.